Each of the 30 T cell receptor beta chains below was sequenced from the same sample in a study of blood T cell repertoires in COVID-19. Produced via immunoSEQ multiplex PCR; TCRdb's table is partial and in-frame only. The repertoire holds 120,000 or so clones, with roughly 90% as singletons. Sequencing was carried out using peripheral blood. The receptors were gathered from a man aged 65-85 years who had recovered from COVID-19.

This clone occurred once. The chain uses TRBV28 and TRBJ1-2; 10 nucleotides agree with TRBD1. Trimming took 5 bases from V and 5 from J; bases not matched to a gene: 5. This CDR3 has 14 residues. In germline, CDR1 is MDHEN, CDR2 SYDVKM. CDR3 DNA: TGTGCCAGCAGTCAGACAGGGGGCACTTATGGCTACACCTTC. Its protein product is CASSQTGGTYGYTF.

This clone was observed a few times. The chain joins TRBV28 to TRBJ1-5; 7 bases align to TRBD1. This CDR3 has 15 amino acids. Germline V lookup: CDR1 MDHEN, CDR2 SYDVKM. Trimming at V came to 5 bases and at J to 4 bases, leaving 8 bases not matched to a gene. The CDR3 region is CASSPQGLRNQPQHF. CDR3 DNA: TGTGCCAGCAGTCCACAGGGGCTACGTAATCAGCCCCAGCATTTT.

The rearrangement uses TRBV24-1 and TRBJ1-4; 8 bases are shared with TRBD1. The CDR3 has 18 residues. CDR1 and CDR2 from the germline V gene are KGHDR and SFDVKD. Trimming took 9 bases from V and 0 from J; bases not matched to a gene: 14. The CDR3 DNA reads TGTGCCACCTATGAGGAGGGACAGGCCCCTGCAACTAATGAAAAACTGTTTTTT. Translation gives CATYEEGQAPATNEKLFF.

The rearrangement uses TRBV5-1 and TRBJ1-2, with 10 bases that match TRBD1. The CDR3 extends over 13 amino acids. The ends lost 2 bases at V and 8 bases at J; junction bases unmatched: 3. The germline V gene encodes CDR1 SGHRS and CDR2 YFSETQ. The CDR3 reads CASSFGQGEGYTF. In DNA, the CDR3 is TGCGCCAGCAGCTTTGGACAGGGGGAGGGCTACACCTTC.

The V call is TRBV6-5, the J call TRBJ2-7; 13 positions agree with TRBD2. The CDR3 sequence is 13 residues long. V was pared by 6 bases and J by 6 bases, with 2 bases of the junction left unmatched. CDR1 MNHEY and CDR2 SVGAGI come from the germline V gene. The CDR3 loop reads CASRLAGGGEQYF. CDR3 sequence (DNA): TGTGCCAGCAGACTAGCGGGAGGGGGCGAGCAGTACTTC.

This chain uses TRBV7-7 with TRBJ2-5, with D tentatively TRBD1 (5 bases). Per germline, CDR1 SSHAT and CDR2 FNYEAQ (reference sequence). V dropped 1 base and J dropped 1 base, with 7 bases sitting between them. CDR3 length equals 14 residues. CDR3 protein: CASSLDGAQETQYF. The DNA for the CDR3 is TGTGCCAGCAGCTTAGATGGGGCCCAAGAGACCCAGTACTTC.

The CDR3 region is CASSTKTGRNTEAFF. CDR3 nucleotide sequence: TGTGCCAGCAGCACAAAGACAGGAAGGAACACTGAAGCTTTCTTT. V is TRBV11-1 and J is TRBJ1-1; tentative D call: TRBD1 (6 bases). The V end was cut by 5 bases, the J end by 1 base, with 14 bases between. The CDR3 extends over 15 amino acids. Germline V CDR1 and CDR2: SGHAT, FQDESV (reference sequence).

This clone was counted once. Here the CDR3 reads CASSLTSGAYEQYF. CDR3 sequence (DNA): TGCGCCAGCAGCTTGACTAGCGGAGCTTACGAGCAGTACTTC. V is TRBV5-1 and J is TRBJ2-7; 8 positions match TRBD2. This CDR3 is built from 14 residues. Trimming removed 1 base from V and 4 bases from J; junction bases left unmatched: 4. In germline, CDR1 is SGHRS, CDR2 YFSETQ. Filled out from reference TRBV5-1 and TRBJ2-7, the complete variable domain reads KAGVTQTPRYLIKTRGQQVTLSCSPISGHRSVSWYQQTPGQGLQFLFEYFSETQRNKGNFPGRFSGRQFSNSRSEMNVSTLELGDSALYLCASSLTSGAYEQYFGPGTRLTVT.

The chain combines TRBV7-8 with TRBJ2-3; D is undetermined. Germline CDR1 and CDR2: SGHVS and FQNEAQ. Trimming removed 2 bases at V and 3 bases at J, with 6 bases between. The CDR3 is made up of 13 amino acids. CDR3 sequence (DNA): TGTGCCAGCAGCTTATGGCGGACAGATACGCAGTATTTT. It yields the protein CASSLWRTDTQYF.

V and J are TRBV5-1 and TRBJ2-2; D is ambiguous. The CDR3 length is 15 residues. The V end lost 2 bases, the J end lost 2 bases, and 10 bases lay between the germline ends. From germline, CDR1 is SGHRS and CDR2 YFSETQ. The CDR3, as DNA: TGCGCCAGCAGCTTTGCAGGCCCTAACACCGGGGAGCTGTTTTTT. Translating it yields CASSFAGPNTGELFF. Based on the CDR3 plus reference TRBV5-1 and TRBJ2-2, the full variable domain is KAGVTQTPRYLIKTRGQQVTLSCSPISGHRSVSWYQQTPGQGLQFLFEYFSETQRNKGNFPGRFSGRQFSNSRSEMNVSTLELGDSALYLCASSFAGPNTGELFFGEGSRLTVL.

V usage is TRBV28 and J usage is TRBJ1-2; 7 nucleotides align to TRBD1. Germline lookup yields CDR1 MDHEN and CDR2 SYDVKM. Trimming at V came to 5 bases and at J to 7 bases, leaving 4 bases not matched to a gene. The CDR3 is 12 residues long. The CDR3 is CASSGQVVGYTF. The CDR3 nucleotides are TGTGCCAGCAGTGGACAGGTGGTTGGCTACACCTTC.

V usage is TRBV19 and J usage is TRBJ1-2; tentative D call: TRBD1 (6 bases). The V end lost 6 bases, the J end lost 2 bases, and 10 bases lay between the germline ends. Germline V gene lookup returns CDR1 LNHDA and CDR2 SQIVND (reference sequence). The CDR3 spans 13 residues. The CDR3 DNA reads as TGTGCCAGTAGGACTCAGGGGAACTATGGCTACACCTTC. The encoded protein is CASRTQGNYGYTF. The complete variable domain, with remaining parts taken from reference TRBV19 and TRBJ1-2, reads DGGITQSPKYLFRKEGQNVTLSCEQNLNHDAMYWYRQDPGQGLRLIYYSQIVNDFQKGDIAEGYSVSREKKESFPLTVTSAQKNPTAFYLCASRTQGNYGYTFGSGTRLTVV.

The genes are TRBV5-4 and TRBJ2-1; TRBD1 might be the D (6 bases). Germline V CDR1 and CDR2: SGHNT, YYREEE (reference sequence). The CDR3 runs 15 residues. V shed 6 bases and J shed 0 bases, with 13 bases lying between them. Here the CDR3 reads CASTPRGGSYNEQFF. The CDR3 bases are TGTGCCAGCACCCCGAGAGGGGGCTCCTACAATGAGCAGTTCTTC. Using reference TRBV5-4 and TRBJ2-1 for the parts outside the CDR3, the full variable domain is ETGVTQSPTHLIKTRGQQVTLRCSSQSGHNTVSWYQQALGQGPQFIFQYYREEENGRGNFPPRFSGLQFPNYSSELNVNALELDDSALYLCASTPRGGSYNEQFFGPGTRLTVL.

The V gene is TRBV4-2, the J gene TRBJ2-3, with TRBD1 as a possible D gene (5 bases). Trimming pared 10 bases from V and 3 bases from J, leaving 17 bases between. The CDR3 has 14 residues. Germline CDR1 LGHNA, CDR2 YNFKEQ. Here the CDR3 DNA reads TGTGCCACCAGGGCAGGGCCGAGTACAGATACGCAGTATTTT. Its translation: CATRAGPSTDTQYF.

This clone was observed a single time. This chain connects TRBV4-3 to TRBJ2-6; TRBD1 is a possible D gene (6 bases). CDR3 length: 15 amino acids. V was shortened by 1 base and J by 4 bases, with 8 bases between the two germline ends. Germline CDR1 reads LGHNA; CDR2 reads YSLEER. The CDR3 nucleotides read TGCGCCAGCAGCCAAGCAGGGGCCGGGGCCAACGTCCTGACTTTC. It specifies CASSQAGAGANVLTF.

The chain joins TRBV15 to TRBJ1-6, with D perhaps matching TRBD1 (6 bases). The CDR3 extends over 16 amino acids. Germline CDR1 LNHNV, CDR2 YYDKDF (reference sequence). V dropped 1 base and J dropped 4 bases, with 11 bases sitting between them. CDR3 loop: CATSRASGQYNSPLHF. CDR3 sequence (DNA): TGTGCCACCAGCAGAGCTTCGGGACAATATAATTCACCCCTCCACTTT.

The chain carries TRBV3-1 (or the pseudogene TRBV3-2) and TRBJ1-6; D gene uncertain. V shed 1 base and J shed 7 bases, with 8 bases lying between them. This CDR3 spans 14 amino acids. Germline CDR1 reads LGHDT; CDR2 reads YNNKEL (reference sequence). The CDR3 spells CASSQGADNSPLHF. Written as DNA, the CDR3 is TGTGCCAGCAGCCAAGGGGCCGACAATTCACCCCTCCACTTT.

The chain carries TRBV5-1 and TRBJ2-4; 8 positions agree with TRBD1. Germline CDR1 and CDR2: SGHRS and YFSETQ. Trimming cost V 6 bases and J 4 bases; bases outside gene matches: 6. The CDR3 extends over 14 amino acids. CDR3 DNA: TGCGCCAGCAAATTAACAGGGGGAAAAAACATTCAGTACTTC. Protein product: CASKLTGGKNIQYF. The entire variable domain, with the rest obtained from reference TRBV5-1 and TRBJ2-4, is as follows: KAGVTQTPRYLIKTRGQQVTLSCSPISGHRSVSWYQQTPGQGLQFLFEYFSETQRNKGNFPGRFSGRQFSNSRSEMNVSTLELGDSALYLCASKLTGGKNIQYFGAGTRLSVL.

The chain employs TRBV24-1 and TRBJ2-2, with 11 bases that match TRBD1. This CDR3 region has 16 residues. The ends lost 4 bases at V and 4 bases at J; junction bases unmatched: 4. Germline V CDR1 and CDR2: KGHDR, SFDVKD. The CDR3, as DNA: TGTGCCACCAGTGACCCCGGGACAGGGGGCACCGGGGAGCTGTTTTTT. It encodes CATSDPGTGGTGELFF.

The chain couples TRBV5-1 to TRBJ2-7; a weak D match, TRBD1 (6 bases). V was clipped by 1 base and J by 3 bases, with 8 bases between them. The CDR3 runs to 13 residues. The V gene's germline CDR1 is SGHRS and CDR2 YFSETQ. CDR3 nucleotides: TGCGCCAGCAGCTTGACAGGGAACTACGAGCAGTACTTC. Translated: CASSLTGNYEQYF.

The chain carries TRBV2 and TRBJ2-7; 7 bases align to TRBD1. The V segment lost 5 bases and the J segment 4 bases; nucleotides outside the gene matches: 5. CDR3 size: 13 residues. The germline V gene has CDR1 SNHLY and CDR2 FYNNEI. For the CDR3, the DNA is TGTGCCAGCAGTCGGACAGGCGTATACGAGCAGTACTTC. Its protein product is CASSRTGVYEQYF.

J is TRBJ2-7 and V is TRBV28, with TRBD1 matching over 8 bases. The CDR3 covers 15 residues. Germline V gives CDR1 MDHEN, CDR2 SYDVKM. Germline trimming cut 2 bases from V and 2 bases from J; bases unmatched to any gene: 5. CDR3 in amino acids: CASSLTSTGAYEQYF. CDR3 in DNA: TGTGCCAGCAGTTTAACCTCGACAGGGGCCTACGAGCAGTACTTC.

As DNA, the CDR3 is TGTGCCAGCAGCAAAGCACTCGCGGGGAAAGATACGCAGTATTTT. Its translation: CASSKALAGKDTQYF. The rearrangement joins TRBV21-1 to TRBJ2-3; the table's D call TRBD2 went unverified against the DNA. TRBV21-1 is an annotated pseudogene. The CDR3 contains 15 residues.

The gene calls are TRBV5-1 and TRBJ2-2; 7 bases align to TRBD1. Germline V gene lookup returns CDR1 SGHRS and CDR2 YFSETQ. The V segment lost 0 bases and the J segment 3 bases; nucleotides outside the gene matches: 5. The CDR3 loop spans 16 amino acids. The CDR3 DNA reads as TGCGCCAGCAGCTTGGAGGGGACAGTTGACACCGGGGAGCTGTTTTTT. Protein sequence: CASSLEGTVDTGELFF.

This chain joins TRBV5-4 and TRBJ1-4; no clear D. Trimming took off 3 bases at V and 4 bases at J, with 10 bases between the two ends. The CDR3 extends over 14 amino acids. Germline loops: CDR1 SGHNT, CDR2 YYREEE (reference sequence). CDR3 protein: CASSYAGNNEKLFF. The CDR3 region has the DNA TGTGCCAGCAGCTACGCCGGGAATAATGAAAAACTGTTTTTT.

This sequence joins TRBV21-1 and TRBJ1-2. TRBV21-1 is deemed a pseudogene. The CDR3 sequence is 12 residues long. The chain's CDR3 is CASSKKSYGYTF. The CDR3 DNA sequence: TGTGCCAGCAGCAAAAAGAGCTATGGCTACACCTTC.

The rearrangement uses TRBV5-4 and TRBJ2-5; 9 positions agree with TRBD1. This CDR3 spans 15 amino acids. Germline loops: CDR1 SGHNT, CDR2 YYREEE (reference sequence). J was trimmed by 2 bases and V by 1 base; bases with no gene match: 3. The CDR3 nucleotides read TGTGCCAGCAGCTTGAGACAGGGGGTTCAAGAGACCCAGTACTTC. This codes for CASSLRQGVQETQYF.

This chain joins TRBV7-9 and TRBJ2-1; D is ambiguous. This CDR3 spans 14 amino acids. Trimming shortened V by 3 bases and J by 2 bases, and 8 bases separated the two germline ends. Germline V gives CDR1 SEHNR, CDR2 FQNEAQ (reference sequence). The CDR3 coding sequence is TGTGCCAGCAGCTTTCAGGCTACCTACAATGAGCAGTTCTTC. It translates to CASSFQATYNEQFF.

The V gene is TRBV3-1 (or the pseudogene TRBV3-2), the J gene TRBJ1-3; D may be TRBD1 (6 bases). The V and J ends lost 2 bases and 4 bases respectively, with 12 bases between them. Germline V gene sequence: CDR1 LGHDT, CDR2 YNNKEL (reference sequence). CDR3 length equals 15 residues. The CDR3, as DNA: TGTGCCAGCAGCCAAAGATGGGACATAGGAAACACCATATATTTT. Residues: CASSQRWDIGNTIYF.

The CDR3 region has the DNA TGTGCCAGCAGCCTATCCCCGGACAGGGCATCCTACGAGCAGTACTTC. The encoded protein is CASSLSPDRASYEQYF. The V gene is TRBV7-2, the J gene TRBJ2-7; TRBD1 matches at 8 bases. Germline trimming cut 5 bases from V and 1 base from J; bases unmatched to any gene: 10. Germline CDR1 reads SGHTA; CDR2 reads FQGNSA. This CDR3 region has 16 residues.